Sequencing of this T cell receptor beta chain was carried out in a study of CD8+CD57+ T cells in acquired aplastic anemia. Study-level background: When averaged, DNA from sorted CD4+ and CD8+ cells came to around 3.1 ug.

Findings and limits, study-wide: Sharing between patients and controls was observed for twenty-nine CD8+ CDR3 sequences. Patients did not significantly differ from controls in CD8+ Simpson's diversity.

Patients sequenced had flow cytometry evidence of CD8+CD57+ cell expansion. Each patient had severe acquired aplastic anemia. The CDR3 is made up of 12 amino acids. The germline V and J ends were trimmed by 1 base and 12 bases, with 7 bases remaining between them. CDR1 and CDR2 from the germline V gene are LNHDA and SQIVND (reference sequence). TCR beta VDJ and CDR3 profiles were obtained from a genomic DNA template. TCRdb processed the reads anew with MiXCR; each CDR3 protein has one entry. The sample lists 400,000 to 600,000 distinct CDR3 sequences, around 32% occurring once. This clonotype was picked up a small number of times. Its target is not known.

The chain recombines TRBV19 with TRBJ1-6, with D hard to call. The source is a human donor with aplastic anemia. Source material: sorted CD4+, CD8+, or CD8+CD57+ T cells (not recorded which) from PBMCs. The CDR3: CASSIGGGPLHF. The CDR3 DNA reads TGTGCCAGTAGTATAGGCGGTGGACCCCTCCACTTT. Full variable domain (missing parts from reference TRBV19 and TRBJ1-6): DGGITQSPKYLFRKEGQNVTLSCEQNLNHDAMYWYRQDPGQGLRLIYYSQIVNDFQKGDIAEGYSVSREKKESFPLTVTSAQKNPTAFYLCASSIGGGPLHFGNGTRLTVT.